This TCR beta chain was identified in a study of spatial heterogeneity in lung cancer. MiXCR, applied by TCRdb to the 5' RACE reads, yields one record per CDR3 protein. The table shows about 100,000 distinct CDR3 sequences, with under 4.5% occurring only once. Regarding time point: sample taken at primary tumor resection. This clonotype showed up many times. Antigen specificity is unknown. Looked up from germline, CDR1 is SGHRS and CDR2 is YFSETQ. V lost 0 bases and J 0 bases, leaving 7 bases between the germline ends. CDR3 length: 14 residues. Study conclusions and caveats: Counts that tracked tumor mutation counts were those of expanded intratumoral alpha and beta TCRs.

The input for sequencing was lung tumor tissue, taken at surgery. This TCR was sampled from a male donor with early-stage non-small cell lung cancer. V and J are TRBV5-1 and TRBJ2-7; D is uncertain. The CDR3 here is CASSLVGSSYEQYF. The CDR3 DNA sequence: TGCGCCAGCAGCTTGGTCGGCAGCTCCTACGAGCAGTACTTC.